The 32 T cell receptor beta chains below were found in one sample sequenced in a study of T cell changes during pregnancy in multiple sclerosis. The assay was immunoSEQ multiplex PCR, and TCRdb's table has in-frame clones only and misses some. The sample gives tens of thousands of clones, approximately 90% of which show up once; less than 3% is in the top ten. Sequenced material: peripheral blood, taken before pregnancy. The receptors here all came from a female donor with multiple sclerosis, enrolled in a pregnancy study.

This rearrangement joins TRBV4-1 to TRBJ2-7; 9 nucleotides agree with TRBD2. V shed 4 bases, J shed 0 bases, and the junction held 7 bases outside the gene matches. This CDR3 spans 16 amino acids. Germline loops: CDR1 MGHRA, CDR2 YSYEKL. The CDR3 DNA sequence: TGCGCCAGCAGCCTAATAGCGGGAGTCAGCTCCTACGAGCAGTACTTC. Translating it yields CASSLIAGVSSYEQYF.

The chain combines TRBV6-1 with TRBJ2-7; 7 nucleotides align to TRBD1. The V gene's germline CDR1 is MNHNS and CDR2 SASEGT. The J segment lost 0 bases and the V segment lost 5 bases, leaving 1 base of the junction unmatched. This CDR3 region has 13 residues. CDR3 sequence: CASSWDSSYEQYF. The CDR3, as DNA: TGTGCCAGCAGTTGGGACAGCTCCTACGAGCAGTACTTC.

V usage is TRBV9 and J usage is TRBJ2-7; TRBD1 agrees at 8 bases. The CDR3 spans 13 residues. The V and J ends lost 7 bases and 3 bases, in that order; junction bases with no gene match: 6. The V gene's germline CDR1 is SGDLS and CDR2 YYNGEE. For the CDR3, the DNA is TGTGCCAGCGGATCGGGACAGGACTACGAGCAGTACTTC. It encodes CASGSGQDYEQYF.

DNA for the CDR3: TGTGCCAGCAGCTTGGCGGACAGGAGATCAGAGACCCAGTACTTC. Residues: CASSLADRRSETQYF. The chain couples TRBV5-6 to TRBJ2-5; 7 bases match TRBD1. V shed 0 bases, J shed 4 bases, and the junction held 6 bases outside the gene matches. CDR3 length: 15 amino acids. CDR1 and CDR2 from the germline V gene are SGHDT and YYEEEE.

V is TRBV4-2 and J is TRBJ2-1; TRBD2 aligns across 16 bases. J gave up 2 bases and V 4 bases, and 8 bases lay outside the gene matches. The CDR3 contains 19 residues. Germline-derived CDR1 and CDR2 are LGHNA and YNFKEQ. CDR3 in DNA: TGTGCCAGCAGCCCAGGGACTAGCGGGAGGGCCCCCCCCTACAATGAGCAGTTCTTC. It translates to CASSPGTSGRAPPYNEQFF.

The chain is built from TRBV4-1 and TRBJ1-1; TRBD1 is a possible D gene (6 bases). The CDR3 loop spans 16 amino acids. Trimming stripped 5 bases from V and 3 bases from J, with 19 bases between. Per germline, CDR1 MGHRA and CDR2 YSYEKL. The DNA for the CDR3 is TGCGCCAGCAGCTTCCCGGGGGGCTCGGGGGACACTGAAGCTTTCTTT. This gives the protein CASSFPGGSGDTEAFF.

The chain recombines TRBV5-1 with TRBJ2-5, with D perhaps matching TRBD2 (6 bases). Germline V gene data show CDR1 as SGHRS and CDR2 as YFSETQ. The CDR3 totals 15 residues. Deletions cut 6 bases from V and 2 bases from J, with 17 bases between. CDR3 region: CASTPAGRGQETQYF. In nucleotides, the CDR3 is TGCGCCAGCACTCCGGCGGGACGAGGACAAGAGACCCAGTACTTC.

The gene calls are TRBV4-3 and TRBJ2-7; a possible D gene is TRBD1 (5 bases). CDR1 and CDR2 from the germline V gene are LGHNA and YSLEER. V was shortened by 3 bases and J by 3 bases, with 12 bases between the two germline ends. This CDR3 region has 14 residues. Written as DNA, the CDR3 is TGCGCCAGCAGCCACGGGCAGGGCCACTACGAGCAGTACTTC. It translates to CASSHGQGHYEQYF.

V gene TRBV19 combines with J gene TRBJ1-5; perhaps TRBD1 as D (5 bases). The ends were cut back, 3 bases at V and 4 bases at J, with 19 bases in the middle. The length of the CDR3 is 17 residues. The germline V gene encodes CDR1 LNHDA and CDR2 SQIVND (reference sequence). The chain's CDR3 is CASSIRSQGPLNQPQHF. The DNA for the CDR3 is TGTGCCAGTAGTATCAGGTCGCAGGGTCCGCTTAATCAGCCCCAGCATTTT.

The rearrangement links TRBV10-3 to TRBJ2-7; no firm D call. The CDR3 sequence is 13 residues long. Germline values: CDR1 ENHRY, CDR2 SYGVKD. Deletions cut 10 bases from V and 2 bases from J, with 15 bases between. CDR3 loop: CATRELLTYEQYF. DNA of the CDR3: TGTGCCACTAGAGAGCTCCTGACCTACGAGCAGTACTTC.

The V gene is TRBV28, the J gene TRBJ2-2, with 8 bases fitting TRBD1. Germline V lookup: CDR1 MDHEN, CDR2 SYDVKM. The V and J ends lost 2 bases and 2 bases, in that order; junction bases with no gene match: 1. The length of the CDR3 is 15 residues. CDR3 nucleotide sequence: TGTGCCAGCAGTTTAGGGACAGGAAACACCGGGGAGCTGTTTTTT. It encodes CASSLGTGNTGELFF.

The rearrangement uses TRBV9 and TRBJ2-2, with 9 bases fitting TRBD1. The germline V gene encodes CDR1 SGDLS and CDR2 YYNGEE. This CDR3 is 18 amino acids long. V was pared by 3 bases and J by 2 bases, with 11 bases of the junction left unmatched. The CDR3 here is CASSGGLDRGINTGELFF. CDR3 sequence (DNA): TGTGCCAGCAGCGGGGGCTTGGACAGGGGCATTAACACCGGGGAGCTGTTTTTT.

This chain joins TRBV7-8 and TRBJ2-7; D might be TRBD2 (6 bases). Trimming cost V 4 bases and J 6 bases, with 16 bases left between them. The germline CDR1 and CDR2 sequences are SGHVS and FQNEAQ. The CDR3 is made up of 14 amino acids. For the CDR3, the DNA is TGTGCCAGCAGCTCTAGACTAGATTCATCCGAGCAGTACTTC. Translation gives CASSSRLDSSEQYF.

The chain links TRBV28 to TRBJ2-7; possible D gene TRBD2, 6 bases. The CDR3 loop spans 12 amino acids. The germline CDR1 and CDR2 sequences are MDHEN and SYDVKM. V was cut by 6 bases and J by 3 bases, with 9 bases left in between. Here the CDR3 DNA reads TGTGCCAGCAGCACAGCGGGCTACGAGCAGTACTTC. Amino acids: CASSTAGYEQYF.

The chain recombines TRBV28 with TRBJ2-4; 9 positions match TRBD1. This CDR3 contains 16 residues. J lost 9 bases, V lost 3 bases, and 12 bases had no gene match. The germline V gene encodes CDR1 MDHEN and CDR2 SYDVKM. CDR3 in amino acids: CASSLNTGGAVSIQYF. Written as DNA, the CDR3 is TGTGCCAGCAGTTTGAATACAGGGGGCGCCGTCAGCATTCAGTACTTC.

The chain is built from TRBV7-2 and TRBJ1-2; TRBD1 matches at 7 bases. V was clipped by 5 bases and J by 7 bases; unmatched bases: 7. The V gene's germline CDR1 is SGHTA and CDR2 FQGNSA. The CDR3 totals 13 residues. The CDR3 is CASSKREGAGYTF. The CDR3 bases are TGTGCCAGCAGCAAGCGGGAGGGGGCTGGCTACACCTTC.

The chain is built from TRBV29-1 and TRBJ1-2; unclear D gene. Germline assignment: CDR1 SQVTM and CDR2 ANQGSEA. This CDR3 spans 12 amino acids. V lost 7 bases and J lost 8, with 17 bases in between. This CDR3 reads CSARDGRRGYTF. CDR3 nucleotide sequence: TGCAGCGCCCGGGATGGCCGACGGGGCTACACCTTC.

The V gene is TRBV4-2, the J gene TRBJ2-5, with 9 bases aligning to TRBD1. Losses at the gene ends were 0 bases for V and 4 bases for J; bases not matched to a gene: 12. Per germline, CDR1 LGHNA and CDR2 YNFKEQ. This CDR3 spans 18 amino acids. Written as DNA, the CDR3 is TGTGCCAGCAGCCAAGATGGACAGGGGATCAGGGGGAGAGAGACCCAGTACTTC. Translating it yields CASSQDGQGIRGRETQYF.

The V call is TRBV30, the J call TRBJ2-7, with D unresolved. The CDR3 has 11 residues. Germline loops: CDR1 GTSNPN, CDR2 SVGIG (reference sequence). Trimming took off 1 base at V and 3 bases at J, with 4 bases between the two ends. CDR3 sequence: CAWSALYEQYF. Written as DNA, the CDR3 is TGTGCCTGGAGTGCCCTCTACGAGCAGTACTTC.

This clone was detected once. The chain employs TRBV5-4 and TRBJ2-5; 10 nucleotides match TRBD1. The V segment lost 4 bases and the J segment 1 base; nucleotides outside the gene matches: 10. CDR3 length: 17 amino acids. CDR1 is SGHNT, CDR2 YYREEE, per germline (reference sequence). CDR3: CASSKAGTGASQETQYF. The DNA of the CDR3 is TGTGCCAGCAGCAAGGCCGGGACAGGGGCTTCCCAAGAGACCCAGTACTTC. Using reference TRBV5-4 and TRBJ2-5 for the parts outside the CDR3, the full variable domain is ETGVTQSPTHLIKTRGQQVTLRCSSQSGHNTVSWYQQALGQGPQFIFQYYREEENGRGNFPPRFSGLQFPNYSSELNVNALELDDSALYLCASSKAGTGASQETQYFGPGTRLLVL.

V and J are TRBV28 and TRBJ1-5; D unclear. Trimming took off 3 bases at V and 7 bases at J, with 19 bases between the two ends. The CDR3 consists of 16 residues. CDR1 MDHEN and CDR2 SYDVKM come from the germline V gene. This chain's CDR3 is CASSFVGEGTGQPQHF. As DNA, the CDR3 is TGTGCCAGCAGTTTCGTAGGAGAGGGTACGGGGCAGCCCCAGCATTTT.

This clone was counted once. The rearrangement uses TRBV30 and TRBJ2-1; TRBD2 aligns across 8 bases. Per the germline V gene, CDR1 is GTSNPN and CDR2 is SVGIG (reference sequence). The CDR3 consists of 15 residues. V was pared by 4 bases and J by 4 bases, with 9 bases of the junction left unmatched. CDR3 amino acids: CAWIVPGGEYNEQFF. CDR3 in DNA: TGTGCCTGGATCGTTCCGGGGGGGGAATACAATGAGCAGTTCTTC.

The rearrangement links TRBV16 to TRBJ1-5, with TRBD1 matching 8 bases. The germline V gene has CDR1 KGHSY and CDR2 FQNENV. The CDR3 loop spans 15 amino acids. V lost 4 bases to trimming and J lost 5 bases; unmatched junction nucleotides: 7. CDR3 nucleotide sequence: TGTGCCAGCAGCCGATCCGGGACAGGCTATCAGCCCCAGCATTTT. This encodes CASSRSGTGYQPQHF.

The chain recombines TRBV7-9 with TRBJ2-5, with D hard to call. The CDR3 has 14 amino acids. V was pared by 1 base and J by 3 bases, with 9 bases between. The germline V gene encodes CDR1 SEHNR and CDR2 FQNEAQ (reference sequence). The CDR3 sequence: CASSLGGSKETQYF. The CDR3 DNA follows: TGTGCCAGCAGCTTAGGAGGCAGCAAAGAGACCCAGTACTTC.

CDR3 in amino acids: CSVEDRVAGELFF. Written as DNA, the CDR3 is TGCAGCGTCGAGGACAGGGTCGCCGGGGAGCTGTTTTTT. The genes are TRBV29-1 and TRBJ2-2, with 8 bases matching TRBD1. The CDR3 contains 13 residues. Trimming took 6 bases from V and 6 from J; bases not matched to a gene: 6. The germline V gene encodes CDR1 SQVTM and CDR2 ANQGSEA.

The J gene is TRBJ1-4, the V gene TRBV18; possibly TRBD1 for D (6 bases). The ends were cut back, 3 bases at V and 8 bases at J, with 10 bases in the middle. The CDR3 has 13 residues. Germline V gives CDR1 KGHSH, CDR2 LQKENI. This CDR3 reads CASSPQGREKLFF. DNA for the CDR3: TGTGCCAGCTCACCCCAGGGGCGGGAAAAACTGTTTTTT.

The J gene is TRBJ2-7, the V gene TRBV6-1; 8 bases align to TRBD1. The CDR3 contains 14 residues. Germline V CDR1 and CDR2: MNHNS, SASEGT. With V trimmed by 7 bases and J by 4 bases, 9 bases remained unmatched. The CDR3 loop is CASKSPGGAYEQYF. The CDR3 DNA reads TGTGCCAGCAAAAGCCCAGGGGGCGCGTACGAGCAGTACTTC.

The CDR3 loop is CASSLGGAQEKLFF. The CDR3, as DNA: TGTGCCAGCAGCCTCGGAGGGGCGCAAGAAAAACTGTTTTTT. The chain couples TRBV6-5 to TRBJ1-4; tentatively, D is TRBD1 (5 bases). This CDR3 is 14 amino acids long. Trimming removed 6 bases from V and 8 bases from J, with 16 bases in between. From germline, CDR1 is MNHEY and CDR2 SVGAGI.

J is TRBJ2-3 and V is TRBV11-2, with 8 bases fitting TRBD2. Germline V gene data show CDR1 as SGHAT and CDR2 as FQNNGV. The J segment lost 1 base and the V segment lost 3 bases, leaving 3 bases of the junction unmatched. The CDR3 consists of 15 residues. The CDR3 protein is CASSFSSGGTDTQYF. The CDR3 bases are TGTGCCAGCAGCTTTAGTAGCGGGGGCACAGATACGCAGTATTTT.

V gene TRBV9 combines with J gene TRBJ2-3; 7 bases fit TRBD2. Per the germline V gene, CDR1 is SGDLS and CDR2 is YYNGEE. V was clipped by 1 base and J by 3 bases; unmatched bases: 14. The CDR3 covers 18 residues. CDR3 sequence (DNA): TGTGCCAGCAGCGTACGAAGCCTCGCCGCGGGAGATACAGATACGCAGTATTTT. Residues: CASSVRSLAAGDTDTQYF.

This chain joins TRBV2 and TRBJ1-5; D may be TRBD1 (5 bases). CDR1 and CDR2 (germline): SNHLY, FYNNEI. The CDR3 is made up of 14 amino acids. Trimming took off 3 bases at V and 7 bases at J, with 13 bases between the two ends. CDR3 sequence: CASSDRARGQPQHF. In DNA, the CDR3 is TGTGCCAGCAGTGACAGGGCAAGAGGCCAGCCCCAGCATTTT.

The CDR3 loop is CASSLYGGGYEQYF. CDR3 bases: TGCGCCAGCAGCTTGTATGGGGGAGGCTACGAGCAGTACTTC. The chain joins TRBV5-1 to TRBJ2-7, with D tentatively TRBD2 (6 bases). There are 14 residues in the CDR3. Germline V gene lookup returns CDR1 SGHRS and CDR2 YFSETQ. Trimming took off 1 base at V and 3 bases at J, with 11 bases between the two ends.